This T cell receptor (beta chain) originates from a study of shared clonotypes between healthy human individuals. Study results and limitations: Shared clonotypes: about 5.3% naive CD4, roughly 4% naive CD8, 2.3% memory CD4, about 0.41% memory CD8.

Points on this clone: Its specificity is unknown.

Every immunoSEQ plate was one replicate of a subset's evenly spread DNA. Generated by immunoSEQ multiplex PCR, the TCRdb table keeps only in-frame clones and is missing some. The sample consists of roughly 2.5 million clones, roughly 92% of them appearing once. Germline V gene sequence: CDR1 SQVTM, CDR2 ANQGSEA. Unmatched junction bases numbered 4, after V lost 7 bases and J lost 1 base. The CDR3 runs 14 residues. This sequence originates from a man aged 18-30 years in good health. The V call is TRBV29-1, the J call TRBJ2-2, with 9 bases identical to TRBD2. The sample was naive CD4+ T cells sorted from blood. Subset meaning: CD45RA+ positively selected. This CDR3 is CSALAGVNTGELFF. The CDR3 bases are TGCAGCGCCTTAGCGGGGGTGAACACCGGGGAGCTGTTTTTT.